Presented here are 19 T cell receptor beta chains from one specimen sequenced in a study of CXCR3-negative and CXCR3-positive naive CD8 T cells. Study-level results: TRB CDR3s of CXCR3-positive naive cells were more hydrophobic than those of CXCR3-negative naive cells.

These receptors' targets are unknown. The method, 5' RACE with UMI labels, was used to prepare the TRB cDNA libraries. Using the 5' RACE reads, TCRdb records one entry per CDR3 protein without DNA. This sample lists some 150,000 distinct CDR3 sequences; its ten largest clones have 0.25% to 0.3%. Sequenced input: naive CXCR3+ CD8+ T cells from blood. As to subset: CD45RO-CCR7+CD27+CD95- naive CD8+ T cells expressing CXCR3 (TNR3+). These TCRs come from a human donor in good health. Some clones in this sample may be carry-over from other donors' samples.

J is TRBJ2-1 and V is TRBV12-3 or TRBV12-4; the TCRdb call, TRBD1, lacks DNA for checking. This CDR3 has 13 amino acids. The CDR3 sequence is CASSPLGYNEQFF.

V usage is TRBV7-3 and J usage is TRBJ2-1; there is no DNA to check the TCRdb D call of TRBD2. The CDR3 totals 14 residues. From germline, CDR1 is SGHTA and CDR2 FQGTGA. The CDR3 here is CASSLRGLQDEQFF.

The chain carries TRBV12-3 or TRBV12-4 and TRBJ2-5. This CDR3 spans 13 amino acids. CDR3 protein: CASSLFGLETQYF.

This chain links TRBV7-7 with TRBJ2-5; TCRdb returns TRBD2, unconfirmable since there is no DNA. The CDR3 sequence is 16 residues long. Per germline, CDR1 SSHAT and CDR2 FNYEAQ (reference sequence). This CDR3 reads CASSPGLAGSGETQYF.

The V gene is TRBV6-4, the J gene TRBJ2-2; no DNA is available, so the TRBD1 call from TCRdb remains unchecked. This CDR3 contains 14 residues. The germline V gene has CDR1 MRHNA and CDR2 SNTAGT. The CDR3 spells CASRTGAWTGELFF.

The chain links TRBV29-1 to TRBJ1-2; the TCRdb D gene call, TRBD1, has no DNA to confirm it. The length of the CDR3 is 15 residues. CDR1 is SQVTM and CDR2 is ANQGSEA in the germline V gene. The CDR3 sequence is CSVEGDRIENYGYTF.

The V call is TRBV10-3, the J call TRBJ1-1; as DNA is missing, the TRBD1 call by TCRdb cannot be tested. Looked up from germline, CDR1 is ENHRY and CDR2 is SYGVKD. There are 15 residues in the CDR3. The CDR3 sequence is CAISEIRGINTEAFF.

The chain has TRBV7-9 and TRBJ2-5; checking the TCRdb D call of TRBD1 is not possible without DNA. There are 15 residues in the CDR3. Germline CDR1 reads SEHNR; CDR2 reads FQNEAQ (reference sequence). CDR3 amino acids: CASSSIRGTAETQYF.

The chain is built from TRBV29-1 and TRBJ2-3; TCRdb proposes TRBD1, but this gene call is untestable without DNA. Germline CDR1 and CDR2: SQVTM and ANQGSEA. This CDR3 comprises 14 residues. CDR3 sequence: CSVEGTGEVDTQYF.

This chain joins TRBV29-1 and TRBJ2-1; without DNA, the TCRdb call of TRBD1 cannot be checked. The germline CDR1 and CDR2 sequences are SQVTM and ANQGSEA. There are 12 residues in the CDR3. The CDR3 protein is CSADNWDNEQFF.

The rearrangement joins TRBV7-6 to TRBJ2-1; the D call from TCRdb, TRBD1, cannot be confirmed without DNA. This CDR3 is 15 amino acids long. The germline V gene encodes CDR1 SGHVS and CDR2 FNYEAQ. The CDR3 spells CASSPGTLSLIEQFF.

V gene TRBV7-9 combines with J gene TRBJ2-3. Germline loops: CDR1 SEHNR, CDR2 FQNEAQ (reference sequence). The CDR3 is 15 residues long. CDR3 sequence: CASSFDHGVADTQYF.

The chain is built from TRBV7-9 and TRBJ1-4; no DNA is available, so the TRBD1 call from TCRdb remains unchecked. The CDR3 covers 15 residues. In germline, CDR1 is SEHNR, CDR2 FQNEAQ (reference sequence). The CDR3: CASSLSGTDNEKLFF.

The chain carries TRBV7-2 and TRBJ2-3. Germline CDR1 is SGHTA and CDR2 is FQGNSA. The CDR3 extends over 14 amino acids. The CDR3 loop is CASSLGSRTDTQYF.

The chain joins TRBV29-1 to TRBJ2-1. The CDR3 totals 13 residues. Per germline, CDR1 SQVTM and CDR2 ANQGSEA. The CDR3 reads CSVEEGNHNEQFF.

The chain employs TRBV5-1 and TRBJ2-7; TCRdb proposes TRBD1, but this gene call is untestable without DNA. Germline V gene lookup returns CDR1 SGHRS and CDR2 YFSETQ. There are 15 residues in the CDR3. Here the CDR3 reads CASSLEGTGFHEQYF. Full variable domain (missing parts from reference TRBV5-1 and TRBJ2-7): KAGVTQTPRYLIKTRGQQVTLSCSPISGHRSVSWYQQTPGQGLQFLFEYFSETQRNKGNFPGRFSGRQFSNSRSEMNVSTLELGDSALYLCASSLEGTGFHEQYFGPGTRLTVT.

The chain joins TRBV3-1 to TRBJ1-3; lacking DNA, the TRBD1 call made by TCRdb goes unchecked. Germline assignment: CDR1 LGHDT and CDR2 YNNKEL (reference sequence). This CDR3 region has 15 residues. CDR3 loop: CASSQGPGAGNTIYF.

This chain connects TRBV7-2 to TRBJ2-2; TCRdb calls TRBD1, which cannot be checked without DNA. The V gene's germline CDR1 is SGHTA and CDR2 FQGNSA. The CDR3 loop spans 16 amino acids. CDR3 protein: CASSPTGTRGTGELFF.

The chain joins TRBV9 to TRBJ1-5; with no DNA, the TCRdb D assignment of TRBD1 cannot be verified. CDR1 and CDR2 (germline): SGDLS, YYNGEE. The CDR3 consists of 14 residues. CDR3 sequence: CASSVGGGNQPQHF.